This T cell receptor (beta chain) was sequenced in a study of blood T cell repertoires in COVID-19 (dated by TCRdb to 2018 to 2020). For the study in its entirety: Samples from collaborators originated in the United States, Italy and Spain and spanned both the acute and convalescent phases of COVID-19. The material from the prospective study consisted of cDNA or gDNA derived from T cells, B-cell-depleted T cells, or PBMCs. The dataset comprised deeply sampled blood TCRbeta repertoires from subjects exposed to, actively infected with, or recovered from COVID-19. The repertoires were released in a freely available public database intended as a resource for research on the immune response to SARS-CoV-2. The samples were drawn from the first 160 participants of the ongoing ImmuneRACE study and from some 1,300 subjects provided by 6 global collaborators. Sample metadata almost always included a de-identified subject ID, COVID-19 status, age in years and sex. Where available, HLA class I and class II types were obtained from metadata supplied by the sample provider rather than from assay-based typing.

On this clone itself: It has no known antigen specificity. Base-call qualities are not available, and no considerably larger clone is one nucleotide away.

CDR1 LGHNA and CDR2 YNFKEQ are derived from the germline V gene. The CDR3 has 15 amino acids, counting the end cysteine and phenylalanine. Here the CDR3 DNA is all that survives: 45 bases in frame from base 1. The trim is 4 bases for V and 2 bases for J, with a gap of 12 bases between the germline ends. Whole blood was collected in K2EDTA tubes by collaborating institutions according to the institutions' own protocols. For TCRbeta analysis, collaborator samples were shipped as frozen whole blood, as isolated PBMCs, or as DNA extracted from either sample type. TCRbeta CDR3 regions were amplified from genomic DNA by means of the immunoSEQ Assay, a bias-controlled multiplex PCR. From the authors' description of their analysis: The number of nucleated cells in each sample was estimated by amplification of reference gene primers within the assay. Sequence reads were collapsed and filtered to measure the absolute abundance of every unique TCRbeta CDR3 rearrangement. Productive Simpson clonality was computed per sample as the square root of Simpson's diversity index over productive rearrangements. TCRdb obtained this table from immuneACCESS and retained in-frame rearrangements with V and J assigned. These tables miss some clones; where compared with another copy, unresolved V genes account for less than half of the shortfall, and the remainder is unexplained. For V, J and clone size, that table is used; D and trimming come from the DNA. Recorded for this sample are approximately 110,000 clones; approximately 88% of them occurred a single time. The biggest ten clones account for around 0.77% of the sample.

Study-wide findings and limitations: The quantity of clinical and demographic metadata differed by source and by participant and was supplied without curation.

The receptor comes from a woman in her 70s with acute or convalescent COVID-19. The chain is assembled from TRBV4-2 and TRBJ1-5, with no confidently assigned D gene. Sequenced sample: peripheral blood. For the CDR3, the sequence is CASSRAIDGNQPQHF. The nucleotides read TGTGCCAGCAGCCGAGCAATCGATGGCAATCAGCCCCAGCATTTT.